This entry lists 7 T cell receptor beta chains sequenced from one sample in a study of cytomegalovirus exposure and HLA in healthy donors. The PCR ran on 60 Vbeta and 13 Jbeta primers. Method: immunoSEQ multiplex PCR; TCRdb's copy keeps in-frame clones and lacks some. Altogether about 67,000 clones are present, about 82% being singletons, with the ten largest covering 3.5% to 5%. Material: PBMCs. The receptors shown here come from a woman in her twenties or thirties in good health and CMV-seronegative.

This clone has just a few counts. The chain combines TRBV15 with TRBJ2-4, with D possibly matching TRBD1 (5 bases). The length of the CDR3 is 14 residues. Trimming left V 0 bases short and J 11 bases short, with 14 bases between. Germline V gene lookup returns CDR1 LNHNV and CDR2 YYDKDF (reference sequence). The CDR3, as DNA: TGTGCCACCAGCAGAGATAACGGCAGGGCCGTTCAGTACTTC. Amino acid sequence: CATSRDNGRAVQYF.

The J gene is TRBJ2-2, the V gene TRBV19; D might be TRBD2 (6 bases). CDR1 and CDR2 from the germline V gene are LNHDA and SQIVND (reference sequence). The CDR3 runs 12 residues. Trimming took 11 bases from V and 5 from J, leaving 12 bases between them. Here the CDR3 reads CAPCGGTGELFF. DNA for the CDR3: TGTGCCCCCTGTGGGGGGACCGGGGAGCTGTTTTTT.

This clone has just a few counts. The gene calls are TRBV19 and TRBJ1-1; maybe TRBD1 (6 bases). V was shortened by 5 bases and J by 4 bases, with 14 bases between the two germline ends. Per the germline V gene, CDR1 is LNHDA and CDR2 is SQIVND (reference sequence). This CDR3 spans 14 amino acids. The CDR3 sequence is CASSPRGWSTEAFF. In DNA, the CDR3 is TGTGCCAGTAGTCCCAGGGGTTGGAGCACTGAAGCTTTCTTT.

The J gene is TRBJ2-3, the V gene TRBV10-3, with TRBD2 as a possible D gene (6 bases). The germline V and J ends were trimmed by 0 bases and 0 bases, with 10 bases remaining between them. CDR3 length: 16 residues. CDR1 and CDR2 (germline): ENHRY, SYGVKD. This CDR3 reads CAISESEGQSTDTQYF. Here the CDR3 DNA reads TGTGCCATCAGTGAGTCGGAGGGGCAAAGCACAGATACGCAGTATTTT.

This clone was counted a single time. The V and J genes are TRBV5-1 and TRBJ1-3, with D perhaps matching TRBD1 (6 bases). Trimming took 0 bases from V and 0 from J, leaving 7 bases between them. This CDR3 has 15 amino acids. CDR1 and CDR2 (germline): SGHRS, YFSETQ. In DNA, the CDR3 is TGCGCCAGCAGCTTGGGGACAGCCTCTGGAAACACCATATATTTT. Amino acids: CASSLGTASGNTIYF.

The chain uses TRBV15 and TRBJ2-7; 7 nucleotides match TRBD1. The CDR3 sequence is 12 residues long. J was trimmed by 7 bases and V by 3 bases; bases with no gene match: 3. Germline V CDR1 and CDR2: LNHNV, YYDKDF (reference sequence). CDR3 sequence reads: CATSSTGAEQYF. As DNA, the CDR3 is TGTGCCACCAGCAGTACAGGGGCAGAGCAGTACTTC.

This rearrangement joins TRBV10-2 to TRBJ2-2; D not resolved. CDR1 is WSHSY and CDR2 is SAAADI in the germline V gene. V dropped 2 bases and J dropped 7 bases, with 14 bases sitting between them. The CDR3 spans 15 residues. The DNA of the CDR3 is TGCGCCAGCAGTGAGGCCTGGCTAGGCAGCGGGGAGCTGTTTTTT. It codes for CASSEAWLGSGELFF.